This T cell receptor beta chain stems from a study of blood T cell repertoires in COVID-19. In the authors' methods: Estimated nucleated cell counts came from reference gene primer amplification. Assay used: immunoSEQ multiplex PCR; TCRdb lists only in-frame clones, some missing. V and J calls and clone size come straight from that table; D and trimming were deduced from the DNA. Among about 26,000 clones listed, roughly 89% were seen once. Trimming cost V 4 bases and J 1 base, with 12 bases left between them. The germline CDR1 and CDR2 sequences are SGHRS and YFSETQ. The CDR3 length is 16 residues. Sequencing used peripheral blood. The clonotype comes from a human donor in a cohort sampled during active COVID-19. The V and J genes are TRBV5-1 and TRBJ1-6; possible D gene TRBD1, 6 bases. This CDR3 is CASSEEQGSYNSPLHF. The DNA for the CDR3 is TGCGCCAGCAGCGAAGAGCAGGGGTCCTATAATTCACCCCTCCACTTT. Variable domain in full (rest from reference TRBV5-1 and TRBJ1-6): KAGVTQTPRYLIKTRGQQVTLSCSPISGHRSVSWYQQTPGQGLQFLFEYFSETQRNKGNFPGRFSGRQFSNSRSEMNVSTLELGDSALYLCASSEEQGSYNSPLHFGNGTRLTVT.